This TCR beta chain was sequenced in a study of T cell repertoires in cytomegalovirus infection. About the study: CMV infection and matching HLA type were both indicated by public TCR beta signatures.

This clonotype has a handful of counts. The CDR3 contains 14 residues. V was clipped by 0 bases and J by 9 bases, with 15 bases between them. Germline CDR1 SGHNT, CDR2 YYREEE (reference sequence). One entry per CDR3 protein results from TCRdb running MiXCR on the reads. The data contain roughly 250,000 distinct CDR3 sequences, roughly an eighth of them seen just once; the ten biggest clones take up 1.5% to 2%. This receptor was obtained from a human donor in good health (CMV status not recorded). Some clones in this sample may be carry-over from other donors' samples. The sample consisted of PBMCs. The V call is TRBV5-4, the J call TRBJ2-5; no definite D call. DNA of the CDR3: TGTGCCAGCAGCTTGGCATTGACCGTCCACCCCCAGTACTTC. Protein: CASSLALTVHPQYF.